Below are 10 T cell receptor beta chains sequenced from a single sample in a study of CD8 T cells in ankylosing spondylitis. Overall study results and limits: A motif of eight highly homologous TCR beta variants was seen as apparently characteristic of ankylosing spondylitis blood.

For these receptors, no antigen is known. One entry per CDR3 protein, called by TCRdb with MiXCR from the 5' RACE reads. The data contain around 440,000 distinct CDR3 sequences, 17% of them singletons. The sample comprised blood, either unsorted or a sorted T cell fraction (not recorded which). These receptors originate from a male donor with ankylosing spondylitis.

J is TRBJ2-5 and V is TRBV7-9; 8 bases fit TRBD2. V shed 1 base, J shed 2 bases, and the junction held 6 bases outside the gene matches. Germline values: CDR1 SEHNR, CDR2 FQNEAQ (reference sequence). The CDR3 consists of 16 residues. The CDR3 region has the DNA TGTGCCAGCAGCTTAGAGGCCCAGCGGGGGCAAGAGACCCAGTACTTC. This sequence encodes CASSLEAQRGQETQYF.

This clonotype occurred a few times. The rearrangement links TRBV5-1 to TRBJ2-2; 14 positions agree with TRBD2. CDR1 is SGHRS and CDR2 is YFSETQ in the germline V gene. The J segment lost 6 bases and the V segment lost 4 bases, leaving 8 bases of the junction unmatched. The CDR3 consists of 17 residues. CDR3 nucleotide sequence: TGCGCCAGCAGCATGGGACTAGCGGGAGTTCTTTCCGGGGAGCTGTTTTTT. Translation gives CASSMGLAGVLSGELFF.

This chain joins TRBV20-1 and TRBJ2-1, with 10 nucleotides matching TRBD2. Unmatched junction bases numbered 10, after V lost 5 bases and J lost 6 bases. This CDR3 is built from 15 residues. From germline, CDR1 is DFQATT and CDR2 SNEGSKA (reference sequence). The CDR3 nucleotides are TGCAGTGCTGTCTCCGGGACTAGCGTCAGCAATGAGCAGTTCTTC. As protein: CSAVSGTSVSNEQFF.

The chain couples TRBV6-1 to TRBJ1-5; TRBD1 matches 7 bases. Germline lookup yields CDR1 MNHNS and CDR2 SASEGT. The CDR3 consists of 15 residues. V gave up 6 bases and J gave up 6 bases; unmatched junction bases: 11. Here the CDR3 DNA reads TGTGCCAGCAGCCCACGGACAGGAATCCCTCAGCCCCAGCATTTT. Encoded protein: CASSPRTGIPQPQHF.

CDR3 in DNA: TGCAGTGCTAGTCCCGGGCCAAAAAAAGAGACCCAGTACTTC. The encoded protein is CSASPGPKKETQYF. The rearrangement joins TRBV20-1 to TRBJ2-5; no firm D call. CDR3 size: 14 residues. The V end lost 3 bases, the J end lost 3 bases, and 14 bases lay between the germline ends. Germline V gene data show CDR1 as DFQATT and CDR2 as SNEGSKA (reference sequence).

This clonotype showed up just a few times. The CDR3 DNA sequence: TGTGCCAGCAGTCCCGGGTTAAGCTCCTACAATGAGCAGTTCTTC. Translating gives CASSPGLSSYNEQFF. The chain carries TRBV5-5 and TRBJ2-1, with D hard to call. V lost 5 bases to trimming and J lost 0 bases, with 12 bases between them. Germline CDR1 is SGHKS and CDR2 is YYEKEE (reference sequence). This CDR3 has 15 amino acids.

This clonotype was seen ten or more times. The chain has TRBV28 and TRBJ2-5; TRBD2 might be the D (7 bases). This CDR3 has 16 amino acids. Germline V CDR1 and CDR2: MDHEN, SYDVKM. The V end lost 3 bases, the J end lost 7 bases, and 21 bases lay between the germline ends. The CDR3 protein is CASSLTGPPGGPTQYF. CDR3 nucleotide sequence: TGTGCCAGCAGTTTGACGGGTCCGCCGGGGGGCCCGACCCAGTACTTC.

Regarding this clonotype: A much larger clone differs from this one at a single base, so this may be a read error. This is likely a read error, given that the CDR3 carries no conserved phenylalanine or tryptophan at its end. V and J are TRBV3-1 and TRBJ1-5, with D maybe TRBD1 (6 bases). CDR1 LGHDT and CDR2 YNNKEL come from the germline V gene (reference sequence). CDR3 length equals 18 residues. V was clipped by 1 base and J by 3 bases, with 19 bases between them. CDR3 in amino acids: CASSQGVGGASHNQPQHL. The DNA of the CDR3 is TGTGCCAGCAGCCAAGGGGTGGGGGGCGCGTCCCACAATCAGCCCCAGCATCTT.

The rearrangement links TRBV19 to TRBJ2-5; D remains unclear. Germline-derived CDR1 and CDR2 are LNHDA and SQIVND (reference sequence). Deletions cut 9 bases from V and 2 bases from J, with 4 bases between. The CDR3 is 10 residues long. The CDR3 nucleotides are TGTGCCAGCCTTCAAGAGACCCAGTACTTC. This codes for CASLQETQYF.

The V and J genes are TRBV10-3 and TRBJ1-1, with unresolved D. The V end lost 0 bases, the J end lost 3 bases, and 11 bases lay between the germline ends. The germline CDR1 and CDR2 sequences are ENHRY and SYGVKD. The CDR3 length is 15 residues. CDR3 nucleotides: TGTGCCATCAGTGAGTCGGGCCACCGAGACACTGAAGCTTTCTTT. Protein sequence: CAISESGHRDTEAFF.